The 11 T cell receptor beta chains reported below all come from one sample, sequenced in a study of CXCR3-negative and CXCR3-positive naive CD8 T cells. Points from the study as a whole: More hydrophobic TRB CDR3s were found in CXCR3-positive naive cells than in CXCR3-negative naive cells.

Their recognized antigens are unknown. UMI-tagged TRB cDNA libraries were built via 5' RACE. TCRdb reprocessed the 5' RACE reads, with one entry per CDR3 protein and no DNA. Its table records under 150,000 distinct CDR3 sequences. Sequencing used naive CXCR3+ CD8+ T cells from blood. Subset indicated: CD45RO-CCR7+CD27+CD95- naive CD8+ T cells expressing CXCR3 (TNR3+). The source is a human donor in good health. Some clones in this sample may be carry-over from other donors' samples.

The genes are TRBV9 and TRBJ2-5; absent DNA, TCRdb's TRBD1 call cannot be checked. CDR1 is SGDLS and CDR2 is YYNGEE in the germline V gene. CDR3 length: 15 amino acids. CDR3 in amino acids: CASSAGTQGAETQYF.

The rearrangement joins TRBV6-2 or TRBV6-3 to TRBJ2-1; TCRdb's assignment of TRBD2 cannot be checked, as there is no DNA. The CDR3 loop spans 11 amino acids. Germline V gene sequence: CDR1 MNHEY, CDR2 SVGEGT. The CDR3 protein is CAGGSYNEQFF.

The V gene is TRBV10-3, the J gene TRBJ2-4. This CDR3 comprises 17 residues. Germline V gene lookup returns CDR1 ENHRY and CDR2 SYGVKD. CDR3 amino acids: CAISSDDLAAAKNIQYF.

J is TRBJ2-7 and V is TRBV5-4. This CDR3 is 13 amino acids long. CDR1 and CDR2 (germline): SGHNT, YYREEE (reference sequence). The chain's CDR3 is CASSSQDSYEQYF.

The gene calls are TRBV6-6 and TRBJ1-1; TCRdb indicates TRBD1, and absent DNA this call remains unverified. The CDR3 contains 20 residues. In germline, CDR1 is MNHNY, CDR2 SVGAGI (reference sequence). The CDR3 sequence: CASSYPPQRDRGQWNTEAFF.

The gene calls are TRBV7-9 and TRBJ2-3; TCRdb reports TRBD1, a call that lacks DNA to check it against. CDR3 length equals 13 residues. Germline CDR1 SEHNR, CDR2 FQNEAQ (reference sequence). The CDR3 sequence is CASSPRGADTQYF.

The genes are TRBV7-9 and TRBJ2-7; the TRBD1 assignment by TCRdb is unverifiable without DNA. The CDR3 has 16 residues. The germline gives CDR1 SEHNR, CDR2 FQNEAQ (reference sequence). CDR3 loop: CASSFWGTGGFQEQYF.

The J gene is TRBJ2-5, the V gene TRBV5-1; lacking DNA, the TRBD1 call made by TCRdb goes unchecked. The CDR3 consists of 14 residues. The germline gives CDR1 SGHRS, CDR2 YFSETQ. CDR3 sequence reads: CASSLGRGAETQYF.

The chain couples TRBV21-1 to TRBJ1-1; TCRdb calls TRBD1, which cannot be checked without DNA. TRBV21-1 is termed a pseudogene. This CDR3 contains 15 residues. The CDR3 sequence is CASTKQGAADTEALF.

CDR3 residues: CASSPTRAGEYNEQFF. The chain carries TRBV7-2 and TRBJ2-1; TCRdb outputs TRBD2, but without DNA this stays unchecked. Germline CDR1 and CDR2: SGHTA and FQGNSA. The CDR3 extends over 16 amino acids.

This chain joins TRBV20-1 and TRBJ2-7; the D call of TRBD2 rests on TCRdb alone, since no DNA is present to check it. The CDR3 has 14 amino acids. Germline CDR1 DFQATT, CDR2 SNEGSKA (reference sequence). Here the CDR3 reads CSALPGLSSYEQYF.